In its sample, the clone carrying this TCR beta chain was seen a few times. The data belong to a study of CD8 T cells in ankylosing spondylitis. This CDR3 has 15 amino acids. Germline V gene lookup returns CDR1 SGHRS and CDR2 YFSETQ. V lost 0 bases to trimming and J lost 1 base, with 10 bases between them. Using its own MiXCR run on the 5' RACE reads, TCRdb lists one record per CDR3 protein. Here the sample spans 250,000 to 350,000 distinct CDR3 sequences, roughly 20% being singletons. The source material was blood, either unsorted or a sorted T cell fraction (not recorded which). This chain links TRBV5-1 with TRBJ2-5; D may correspond to TRBD1 or TRBD2 (5 bases each). The TCR sequence derives from a male donor with ankylosing spondylitis or in good health (not recorded which). This chain's CDR3 is CASSLDGALQETQYF. CDR3 in DNA: TGCGCCAGCAGCTTGGACGGGGCCCTCCAAGAGACCCAGTACTTC. Full variable domain (remainder filled in from reference TRBV5-1 and TRBJ2-5): KAGVTQTPRYLIKTRGQQVTLSCSPISGHRSVSWYQQTPGQGLQFLFEYFSETQRNKGNFPGRFSGRQFSNSRSEMNVSTLELGDSALYLCASSLDGALQETQYFGPGTRLLVL.